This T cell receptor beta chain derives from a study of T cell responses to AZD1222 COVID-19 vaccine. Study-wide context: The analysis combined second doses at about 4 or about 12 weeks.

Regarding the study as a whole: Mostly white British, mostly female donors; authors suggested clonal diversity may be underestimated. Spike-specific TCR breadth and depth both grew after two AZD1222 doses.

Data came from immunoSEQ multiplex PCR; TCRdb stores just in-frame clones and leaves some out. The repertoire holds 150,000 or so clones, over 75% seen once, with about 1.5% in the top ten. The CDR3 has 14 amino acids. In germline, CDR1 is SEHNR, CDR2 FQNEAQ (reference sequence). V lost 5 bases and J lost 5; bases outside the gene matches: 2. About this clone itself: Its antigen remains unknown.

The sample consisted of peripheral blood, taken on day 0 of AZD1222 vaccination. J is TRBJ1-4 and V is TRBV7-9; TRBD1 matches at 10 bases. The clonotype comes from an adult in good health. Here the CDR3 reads CASSLGQGNEKLFF. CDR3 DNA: TGTGCCAGCAGCCTGGGACAGGGGAATGAAAAACTGTTTTTT.